This T cell receptor beta chain stems from a study of cytomegalovirus exposure and HLA in healthy donors. Study-level results: The classifier, whose performance was assessed in both the original and validation cohorts, reportedly diagnosed cytomegalovirus status with high specificity and sensitivity.

PCR involved 60 Vbeta and 13 Jbeta primers. The data were produced by immunoSEQ multiplex PCR, yet TCRdb's version contains in-frame clones alone and is incomplete. The sample has about 150,000 clones, 70% to 85% seen once. A remark on this clone: Its specificity is not known.

The sequence was collected from a man in his forties or fifties in good health and CMV-seropositive. Sequencing was carried out using PBMCs.

CDR3 DNA sequence: TGTGCCAGCAGTTGGAGGGAAGACACTGAAGCTTTCTTT. Its translation is CASSWREDTEAFF. The V gene is TRBV6-5, the J gene TRBJ1-1; D is ambiguous. This CDR3 contains 13 residues. The germline V gene encodes CDR1 MNHEY and CDR2 SVGAGI. The V gene lost 4 bases and the J gene lost 3 bases, with 9 bases spanning the gap.